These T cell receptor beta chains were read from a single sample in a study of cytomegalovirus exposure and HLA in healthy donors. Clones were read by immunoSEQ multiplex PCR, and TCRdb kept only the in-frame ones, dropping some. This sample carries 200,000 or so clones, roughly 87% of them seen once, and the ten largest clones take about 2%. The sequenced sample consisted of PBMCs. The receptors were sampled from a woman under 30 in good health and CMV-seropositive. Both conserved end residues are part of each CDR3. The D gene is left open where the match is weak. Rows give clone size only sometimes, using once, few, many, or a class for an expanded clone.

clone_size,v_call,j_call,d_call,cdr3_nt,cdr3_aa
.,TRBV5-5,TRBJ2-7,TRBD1,TGTGCCAGCAGCTTCCAGGGGGAAATCGAGCAGTACTTC,CASSFQGEIEQYF
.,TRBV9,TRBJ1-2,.,TGTGCCAGCAGCGTACCCGGGATAGATGGCTACACCTTC,CASSVPGIDGYTF
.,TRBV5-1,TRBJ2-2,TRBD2,TGCGCCAGCAGCCCGCTTCCAGCGGGAGTTAACGCCGGGGAGCTGTTTTTT,CASSPLPAGVNAGELFF
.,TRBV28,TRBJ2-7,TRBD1,TGTGCCAGCAGTCTAATTCCGGGACAGACCGCCTACGAGCAGTACTTC,CASSLIPGQTAYEQYF
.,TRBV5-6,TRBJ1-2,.,TGTGCCAGCACACTGAGCTATGGCTACACCTTC,CASTLSYGYTF
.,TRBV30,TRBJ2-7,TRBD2,TGTGCCTGGAGTCTCGTACACTGGGTAGCGGGAGGCTCCTACGAGCAGTACTTC,CAWSLVHWVAGGSYEQYF
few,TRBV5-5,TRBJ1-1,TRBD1,TGTGCCAGCAGCGGGACAGGGATGAACACTGAAGCTTTCTTT,CASSGTGMNTEAFF
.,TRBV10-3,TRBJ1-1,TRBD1,TGTGCCATCAGTGAGGCCTACGGGACAGACGACACTGAAGCTTTCTTT,CAISEAYGTDDTEAFF
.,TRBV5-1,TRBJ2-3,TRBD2,TGCGCCAGCAGCCCCGTGGTGGCGGGAGTAGGAGATACGCAGTATTTT,CASSPVVAGVGDTQYF
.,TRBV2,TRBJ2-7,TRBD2,TGTGCCCTCAGTGGACTAGCGGGTAACTCCTACGAGCAGTACTTC,CALSGLAGNSYEQYF
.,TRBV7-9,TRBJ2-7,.,TGTGCCAGTAACTACGGCAGCGGAACTACCTACGAGCAGTACTTC,CASNYGSGTTYEQYF
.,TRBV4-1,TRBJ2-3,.,TGCGCCAGCAGCCAAGGTCCCCCTTGGGGGCCAGATACGCAGTATTTT,CASSQGPPWGPDTQYF
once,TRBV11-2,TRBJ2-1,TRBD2,TGTGCCAGCAGCTTAGTAGGGCGGGAGAGGAATGAGCAGTTCTTC,CASSLVGRERNEQFF
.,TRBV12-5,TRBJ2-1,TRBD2,TGTGCTAGTGGTCCTCAAACTAGCGGGCATTACAATGAGCAGTTCTTC,CASGPQTSGHYNEQFF
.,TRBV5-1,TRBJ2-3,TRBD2,TGCGCCAGCAGCACTACCGGGACTAACACAGATACGCAGTATTTT,CASSTTGTNTDTQYF
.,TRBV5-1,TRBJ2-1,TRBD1,TGCGCCAGCAGTTCCCGGACAGGGGGCGATGAGCAGTTCTTC,CASSSRTGGDEQFF
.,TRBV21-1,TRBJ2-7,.,TGTGCCAGACCCACTAACACGTACGAGCAGTACTTC,CARPTNTYEQYF
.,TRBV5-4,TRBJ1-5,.,TGTGCCAGCAGTATTGACGGGAATCAGCCCCAGCATTTT,CASSIDGNQPQHF
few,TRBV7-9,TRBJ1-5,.,TGTGCCAGCAGTCTTGTTTCTAGCAATCAGCCCCAGCATTTT,CASSLVSSNQPQHF
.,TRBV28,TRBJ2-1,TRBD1,TGTGCCAGCAGTTTAGCAGGGGGTGATGACAATGAGCAGTTCTTC,CASSLAGGDDNEQFF
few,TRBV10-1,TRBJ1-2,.,TGCGCCAGCAGTCCCGACAGATTCTATGGCTACACCTTC,CASSPDRFYGYTF
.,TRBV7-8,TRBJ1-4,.,TGTGCCAGCAGCCTACAGGAGAATGAAAAACTGTTTTTT,CASSLQENEKLFF
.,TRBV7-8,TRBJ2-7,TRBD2,TGTGCCAGCAGCCCGGGACTAGCGGGAGGAGCATACGAGCAGTACTTC,CASSPGLAGGAYEQYF
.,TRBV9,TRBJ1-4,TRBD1,TGTGCCAGCAGCGCCAGGGACAGGACAATTGGTGAAAAACTGTTTTTT,CASSARDRTIGEKLFF
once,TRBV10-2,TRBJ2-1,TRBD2,TGCGCCAGCAGTGAGCCAGGCGGGAGAGGGTACAATGAGCAGTTCTTC,CASSEPGGRGYNEQFF
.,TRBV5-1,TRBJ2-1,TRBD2,TGCGCCAGCAGCTCGGGACTAGCGGGAGGGGACAATGAGCAGTTCTTC,CASSSGLAGGDNEQFF
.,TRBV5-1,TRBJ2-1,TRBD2,TGCGCCAGCAGCTCACTAGCGGGAGCAAACAATGAGCAGTTCTTC,CASSSLAGANNEQFF
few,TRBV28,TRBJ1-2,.,TGTGCCAGCAGTTTACAGCAGGGAGGCTACACCTTC,CASSLQQGGYTF
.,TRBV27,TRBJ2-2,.,TGTGCCAGCAGTTACTACACCGGGGAGCTGTTTTTT,CASSYYTGELFF
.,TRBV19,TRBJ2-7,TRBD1,TGTGCCAGTAGCCCTCGGACAGGGGGCTACGAGCAGTACTTC,CASSPRTGGYEQYF
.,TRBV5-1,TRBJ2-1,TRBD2,TGCGCCAGCAGCTCGCTACCGGGACTAGTGGAGGAGCAGTTCTTC,CASSSLPGLVEEQFF
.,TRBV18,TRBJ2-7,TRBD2,TGTGCCAGCTCACCTCCACTAGCGGGAGACAATGAGCAGTACTTC,CASSPPLAGDNEQYF
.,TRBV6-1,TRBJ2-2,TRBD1,TGTGCCGGAGCGAAGACAGGGAGTCCGGGCGGGGAGCTGTTTTTT,CAGAKTGSPGGELFF
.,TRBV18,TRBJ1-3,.,TGTGCCAGCGACCAGTCCACGACAGGAAACACCATATATTTT,CASDQSTTGNTIYF
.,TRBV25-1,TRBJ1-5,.,TGTGCCAGCAGTGATGGAGATAGCAATCAGCCCCAGCATTTT,CASSDGDSNQPQHF
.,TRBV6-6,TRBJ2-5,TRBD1,TGTGCCAGCAGGAAAACAGGGGGAGAGACCCAGTACTTC,CASRKTGGETQYF
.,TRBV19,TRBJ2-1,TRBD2,TGTGCCAGCCGAGTCAGCGGGAGGGCCTACAATGAGCAGTTCTTC,CASRVSGRAYNEQFF
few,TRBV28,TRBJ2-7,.,TGTGCCAGCAGCCCATCGGGGTTAGCTTGGCAGCAGTACTTC,CASSPSGLAWQQYF
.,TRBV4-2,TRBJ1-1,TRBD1,TGTGCCAGCAGCCTAATAACGACAGGGGGCACTGAAGCTTTCTTT,CASSLITTGGTEAFF
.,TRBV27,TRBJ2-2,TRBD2,TGTGCCAGCAGTTCCGTCGTTCTAGCGGAGGTTCACACCGGGGAGCTGTTTTTT,CASSSVVLAEVHTGELFF
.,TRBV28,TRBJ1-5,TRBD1,TGTGCCAGCACCGCTACTCCAGGGGGGAGCAATCAGCCCCAGCATTTT,CASTATPGGSNQPQHF
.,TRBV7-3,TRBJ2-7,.,TGTGCCAGCAGACCATGGGGCATGGGAAATTGGGAGCAGTACTTC,CASRPWGMGNWEQYF
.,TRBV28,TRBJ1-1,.,TGTGCCAGCAGTTTATGGCGGGGGACACCGAACACTGAAGCTTTCTTT,CASSLWRGTPNTEAFF
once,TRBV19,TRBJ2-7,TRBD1,TGTGCCAGTAGTATTACCGGGACAGGGGTCTACGAGCAGTACTTC,CASSITGTGVYEQYF
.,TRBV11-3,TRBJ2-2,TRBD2,TGTGCCAGCAGCCCTAGCGGGCCGAACACCGGGGAGCTGTTTTTT,CASSPSGPNTGELFF
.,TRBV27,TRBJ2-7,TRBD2,TGTGCCAGCAGCGCCCGGGGAGCGGGAGTCTACGAGCAGTACTTC,CASSARGAGVYEQYF
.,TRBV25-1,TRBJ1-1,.,TGTGCCAGCAGTGCCAGGGAGGCCACTGAAGCTTTCTTT,CASSAREATEAFF
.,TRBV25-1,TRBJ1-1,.,TGTGCCAGCAGTGATCCCCCCGGGATTAGCACTGAAGCTTTCTTT,CASSDPPGISTEAFF
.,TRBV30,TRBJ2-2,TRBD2,TGTGCCTGGAGTGCGACTAGCGGGAGGTTCGGGGAGCTGTTTTTT,CAWSATSGRFGELFF
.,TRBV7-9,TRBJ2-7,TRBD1,TGTGCCAGCAGCTCGACAGGGTCTTCCTACCAGCAGTACTTC,CASSSTGSSYQQYF
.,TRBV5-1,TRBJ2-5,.,TGCGCCAGCTTCATGGGGCAGTCCCAAGAGACCCAGTACTTC,CASFMGQSQETQYF
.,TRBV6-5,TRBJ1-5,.,TGTGCCAGCAGCCAGGGAAACCAGCCCCAGCATTTT,CASSQGNQPQHF
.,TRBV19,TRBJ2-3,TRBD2,TGTGCCAGTAGTATAAGCGGGAGATTCGGCACAGATACGCAGTATTTT,CASSISGRFGTDTQYF
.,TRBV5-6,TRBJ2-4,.,TGTGCCAGCACCCCCAGTGTGAACAAAAACATTCAGTACTTC,CASTPSVNKNIQYF
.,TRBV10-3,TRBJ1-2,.,TGTGCCATCAGTGAGTCGGTTGCAGGGGATGCTGGTGGCTACACCTTC,CAISESVAGDAGGYTF
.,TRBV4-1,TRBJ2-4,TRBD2,TGCGCCAGCAGCCCTAGCGGGAGGGGAGCCAAAAACATTCAGTACTTC,CASSPSGRGAKNIQYF
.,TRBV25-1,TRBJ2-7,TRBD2,TGTGCCAGCAGTGACGGTCTAGCGGGAGGCGAGCAGTACTTC,CASSDGLAGGEQYF
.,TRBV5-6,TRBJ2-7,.,TGTGCCAGCAGGTCAGGGATCTACGAGCAGTACTTC,CASRSGIYEQYF
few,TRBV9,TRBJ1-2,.,TGTGCCAGCAGCGTAGGGACAGACGCCTATGGCTACACCTTC,CASSVGTDAYGYTF
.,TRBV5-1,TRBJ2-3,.,TGCGCCAGCAGCTTGGGTCAGGGAGGAGATACGCAGTATTTT,CASSLGQGGDTQYF